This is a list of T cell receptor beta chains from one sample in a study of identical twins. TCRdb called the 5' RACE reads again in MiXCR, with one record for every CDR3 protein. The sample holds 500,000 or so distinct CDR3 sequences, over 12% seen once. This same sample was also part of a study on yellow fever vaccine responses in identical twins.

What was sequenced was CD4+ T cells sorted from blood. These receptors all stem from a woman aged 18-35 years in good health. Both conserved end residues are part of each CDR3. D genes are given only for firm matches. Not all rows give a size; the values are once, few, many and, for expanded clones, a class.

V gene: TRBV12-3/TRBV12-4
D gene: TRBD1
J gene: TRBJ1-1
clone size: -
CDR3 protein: CASSLRTGVAEAFF

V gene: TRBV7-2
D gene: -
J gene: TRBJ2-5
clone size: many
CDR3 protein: CASSLGEVYQETQYF

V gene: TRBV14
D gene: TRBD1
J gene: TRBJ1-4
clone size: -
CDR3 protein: CASSRRTGGNEKLFF

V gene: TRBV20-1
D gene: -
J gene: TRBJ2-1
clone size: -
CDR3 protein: CSATRSRLSCNEQFF

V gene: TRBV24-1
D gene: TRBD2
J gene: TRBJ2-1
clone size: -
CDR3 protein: CATSDPGGSSYNEQFF

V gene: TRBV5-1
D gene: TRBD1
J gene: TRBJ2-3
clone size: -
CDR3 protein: CASTTGGPDTQYF

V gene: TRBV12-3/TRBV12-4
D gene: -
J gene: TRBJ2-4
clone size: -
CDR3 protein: CASSLFVGGEDIQYF

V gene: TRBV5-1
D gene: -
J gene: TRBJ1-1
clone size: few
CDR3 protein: CASSQARNTEAFF

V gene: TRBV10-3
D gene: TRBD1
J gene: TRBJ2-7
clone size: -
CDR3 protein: CAISEPDRGSYEQYF

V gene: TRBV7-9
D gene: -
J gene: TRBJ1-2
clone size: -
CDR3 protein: CASSPLTGGFGYTF

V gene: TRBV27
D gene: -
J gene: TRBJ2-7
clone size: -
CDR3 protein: CASDSDGVYEQYF

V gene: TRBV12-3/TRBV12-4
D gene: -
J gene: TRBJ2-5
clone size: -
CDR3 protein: CASSLQVTQETQYF

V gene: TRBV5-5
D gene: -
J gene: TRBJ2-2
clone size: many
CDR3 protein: CASSITGLNTGELFF

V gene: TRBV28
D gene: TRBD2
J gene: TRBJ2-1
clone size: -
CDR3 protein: CAIKPGLAYNEQFF

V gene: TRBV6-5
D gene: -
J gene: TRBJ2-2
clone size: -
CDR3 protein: CATAGNTGELFF

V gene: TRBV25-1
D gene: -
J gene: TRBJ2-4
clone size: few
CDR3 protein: CASSSSGQGEDIQYF

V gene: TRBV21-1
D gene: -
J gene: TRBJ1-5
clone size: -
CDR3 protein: CASSNGAGDQPQHF

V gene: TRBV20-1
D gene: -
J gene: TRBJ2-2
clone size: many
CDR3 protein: CSASSPAQNTGELFF

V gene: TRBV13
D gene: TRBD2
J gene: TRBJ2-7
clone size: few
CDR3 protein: CASSLGDRRLAGAYEQYF

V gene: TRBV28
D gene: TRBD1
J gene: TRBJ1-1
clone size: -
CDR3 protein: CASSLAGGEAEAFF

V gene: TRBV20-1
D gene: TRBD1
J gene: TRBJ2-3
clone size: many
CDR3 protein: CSARWTGGRYTQYF

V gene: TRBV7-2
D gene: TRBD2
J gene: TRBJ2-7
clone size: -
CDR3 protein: CASSLAIGLGWREFYEQYF

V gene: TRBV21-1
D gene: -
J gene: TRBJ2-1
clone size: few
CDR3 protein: CASSKATRTTYNEQFF

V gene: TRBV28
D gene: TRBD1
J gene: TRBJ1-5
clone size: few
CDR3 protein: CASSHRQGGSQPQHF

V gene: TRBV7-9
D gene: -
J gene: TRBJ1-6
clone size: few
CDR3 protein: CASSSMAGSTLHF